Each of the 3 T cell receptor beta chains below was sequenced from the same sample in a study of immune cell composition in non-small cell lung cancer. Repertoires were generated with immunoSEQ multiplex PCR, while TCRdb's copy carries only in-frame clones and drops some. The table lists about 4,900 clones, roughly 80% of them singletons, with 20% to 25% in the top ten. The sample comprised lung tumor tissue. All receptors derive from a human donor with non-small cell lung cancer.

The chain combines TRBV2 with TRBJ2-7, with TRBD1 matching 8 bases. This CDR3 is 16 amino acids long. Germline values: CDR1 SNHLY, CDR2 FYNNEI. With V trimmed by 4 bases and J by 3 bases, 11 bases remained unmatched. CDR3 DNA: TGTGCCAGCAGTGCCTTCCCCCAGGGGGCTAACTACGAGCAGTACTTC. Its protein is CASSAFPQGANYEQYF.

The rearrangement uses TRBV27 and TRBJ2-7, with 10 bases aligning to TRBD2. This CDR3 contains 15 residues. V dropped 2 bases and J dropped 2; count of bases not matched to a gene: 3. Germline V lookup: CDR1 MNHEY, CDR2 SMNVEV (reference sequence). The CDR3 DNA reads TGTGCCAGCAGTTTAACGAGCGGGGGGGCCTACGAGCAGTACTTC. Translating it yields CASSLTSGGAYEQYF.

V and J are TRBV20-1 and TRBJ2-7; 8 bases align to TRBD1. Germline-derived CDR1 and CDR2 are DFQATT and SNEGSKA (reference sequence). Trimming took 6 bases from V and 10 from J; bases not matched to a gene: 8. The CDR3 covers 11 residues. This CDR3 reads CSASGGQGQYF. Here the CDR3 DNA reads TGCAGTGCCTCAGGCGGACAGGGACAGTACTTC.